Given below is one TCR beta chain in context. Its target antigen remains unknown. Base qualities are not recorded, but no much larger clone differs from it by a single base. These data belong to a study of CD8+CD57+ T cells in acquired aplastic anemia (dated by TCRdb to about 2018). Turning to the overall study: Extracted DNA from sorted CD4+ and CD8+ cells averaged approximately 3 ug, ranging from roughly 0.17 to 27.4 ug. CD8+CD57+ expansion was defined as a frequency above the mean frequency observed in healthy subjects.

The patients picked for sequencing were ones in whom flow cytometry had shown an expansion of CD8+CD57+ cells. All patients had severe acquired aplastic anemia diagnosed by International Study of Aplastic Anemia and Agranulocytosis and Camitta criteria. No therapy had been received by the patients at the time of blood sampling. In this study, sorted CD4+ and CD8+ T cells from the blood of healthy subjects and of severe aplastic anemia patients had their TCR repertoires deep-sequenced. Patients were enrolled under clinicaltrials.gov protocols 00001620, 01623167, 00001397, 00071045, 00081523 and 00961064 in the USA. Ficoll-Paque density gradient centrifugation was used to isolate peripheral blood mononuclear cells. Before DNA extraction, CD4+ and CD8+ T cells were sorted with FACS or magnetic beads. Findings and caveats that apply to the study as a whole: Around 27 CD8+ CDR3 sequences were found in both patients and controls but appeared to be highly expressed in patients and within the immunodominant clones of the patients. CD8+ Simpson's diversity did not differ significantly between patients and healthy controls (P=0.060).

The germline V gene encodes CDR1 SGDLS and CDR2 YYNGEE. The CDR3 holds 14 amino acids from the cysteine to the phenylalanine. The DNA shown is the 42-base CDR3, in frame from base 1. Relative to germline, V is missing 5 bases and J is missing 14 bases, with 16 bases of the junction outside any gene match. TCR beta VDJ combination and CDR3 sequence profiling used genomic DNA as the template. An Illumina HiSeq 2000 was the platform used for TCR repertoire sequencing. For the original study's pipeline: TRBV/TRBJ rearrangement plots, CDR3 size and DJ length profiles, and Simpson's diversity index were used to evaluate the repertoires. The most abundant DNA sequence in the deep sequencing data was taken as the immunodominant clone. CDR3 amino acid sequences were screened for sharing across subjects and were compared with published repertoires and the VDJdb database. The public reads were reprocessed in TCRdb via fastp at Q25 and MiXCR, keeping in-frame beta chains. Each CDR3 protein appears once, grouped with its most common genes and DNA. TCRdb, rather than the study authors, made the V and J calls. Within this sample are roughly 250,000 distinct CDR3 sequences, with approximately 86% of them counted one time only. In total, the top ten clones hold roughly two fifths of the sample.

Sequencing was performed on sorted CD4+, CD8+, or CD8+CD57+ T cells (not recorded which) from PBMCs. The receptor's source is a human donor with aplastic anemia. The chain links TRBV9 with TRBJ2-3, with 8 bases in between that match TRBD1. The CDR3 has the sequence CASSETRGPAAPYF. The nucleotide sequence reads as follows: TGTGCCAGCAGTGAAACCAGGGGGCCGGCTGCGCCGTATTTT.